The rows below give T cell receptor beta chains drawn from one sample of a study of CD8 T cells in ankylosing spondylitis. TCRdb analysed the 5' RACE reads with MiXCR anew, one entry per CDR3 protein. The sample gives some 800,000 distinct CDR3 sequences, about 11% of which show up once; 0.51% is in the top ten. The sample was blood, either unsorted or a sorted T cell fraction (not recorded which). The receptors derive from a male donor with ankylosing spondylitis. The CDR3 runs from the conserved cysteine through the conserved F or W. D genes are given only for firm matches. Clone size is shown for a subset of rows, as once, few, many or a class of expanded clone.

J	V	D	size	DNA	CDR3
TRBJ2-5	TRBV29-1	TRBD1	-	TGCAGCGTACAACCTTGGGACAGGCCAGACCAAGAGACCCAGTACTTC	CSVQPWDRPDQETQYF
TRBJ1-1	TRBV5-1	-	-	TGCGCCAGCAGCTTACGGGGGATGACTTCTAAAGCTTTCTTT	CASSLRGMTSKAFF
TRBJ2-3	TRBV20-1	-	-	TGCAGTGCCCGACCCGCGGAAGATACGCAGTATTTT	CSARPAEDTQYF
TRBJ2-7	TRBV11-2	-	-	TGTGCCAGCAGCTTCTCGGGGGGTTGGACAGGTGGGGCCTACGAGCAGTACTTC	CASSFSGGWTGGAYEQYF
TRBJ2-5	TRBV7-9	-	-	TGTGCCAGCAGCGTCTCCCAGGGTGAGACCCAGTACTTC	CASSVSQGETQYF
TRBJ2-5	TRBV6-2/TRBV6-3	-	-	TGTGCCAGCGGGGATGGGACCCAGTACTTC	CASGDGTQYF
TRBJ2-7	TRBV6-2/TRBV6-3	TRBD1	-	TGTGCCAGCAGGATACCGGGACAGGGGGCTGATCAGTACTTC	CASRIPGQGADQYF
TRBJ1-1	TRBV5-1	-	many	TGCGCCAGCAGCTTGGGAGGTTGGGTGGGGACTGAAGCTTTCTTT	CASSLGGWVGTEAFF
TRBJ1-2	TRBV5-6	-	-	TGTGCCAGCAGCTCCCCGGCAGGCGCTTTCTATGGCTACACCTTC	CASSSPAGAFYGYTF
TRBJ2-7	TRBV6-1	TRBD1	-	TGTGCCAGCAGAAACGGTAGGACAGGGGGAAACTACGAGCAGTACTTC	CASRNGRTGGNYEQYF
TRBJ2-7	TRBV6-1	-	many	TGTGCCAGTTTAGGGTCTTGGGTGGGTCGGGAGCAGTACTTC	CASLGSWVGREQYF
TRBJ1-1	TRBV20-1	-	many	TGCAGTGCTCCGAAAAGGACGGTGAACACTGAAGCTTTCTTT	CSAPKRTVNTEAFF
TRBJ2-6	TRBV6-5	TRBD2	-	TGTGCCAGCAGTTACCGGACTAGCCCCTCTGGGGCCAACGTCCTGACTTTC	CASSYRTSPSGANVLTF
TRBJ2-1	TRBV10-3	TRBD2	few	TGTGCCATCAGTGTGGAGACTAGCGAGTACAATGAGCAGTTCTTC	CAISVETSEYNEQFF
TRBJ2-7	TRBV2	TRBD2	few	TGTGCCAGCAGTGGAGGGAGGGCCGCCTACGAGCAGTACTTC	CASSGGRAAYEQYF
TRBJ2-1	TRBV7-2	-	-	TGTGCCAGCAGCTTAAGGAGACCGGAGGAGCAGTTCTTC	CASSLRRPEEQFF
TRBJ2-7	TRBV5-6	-	-	TGTGCCAGCAGCGGGGGCTTACCGGCTAGCTACGAGCAGTACTTC	CASSGGLPASYEQYF
TRBJ1-2	TRBV6-5	-	few	TGTGCCAGCAGTTACTCAGACGAACCGTTGGGTGTATACACCTTC	CASSYSDEPLGVYTF
TRBJ2-5	TRBV20-1	TRBD1	many	TGCAGTGCTAGGCTGACAGGGGCCCAAGAGACCCAGTACTTC	CSARLTGAQETQYF
TRBJ2-7	TRBV7-2	-	-	TGTGCCAGCAGCCAAGGGCGGCAGAGCTCCTACGAGCAGTACTTC	CASSQGRQSSYEQYF
TRBJ2-1	TRBV7-2	-	many	TGTGCCAGCAGCTTACGGGACGAGTCCTACAATGAGCAGTTCTTC	CASSLRDESYNEQFF